Below are 28 T cell receptor beta chains sequenced from a single sample in a study of cytomegalovirus exposure and HLA in healthy donors (dated by TCRdb to about 2017). Receptors were amplified or captured by the immunoSEQ multiplex PCR assay. For the multiplex PCR, a mixture combining 60 forward primers for TCR Vbeta segments and 13 reverse primers for TCR Jbeta segments was used. Sourced from immuneACCESS, this table was stored by TCRdb with only in-frame sequences that have V and J called. A share of the clones is absent; for the studies checked, an unresolved V gene accounts for under half, and the remainder has no known explanation. The sample has around 190,000 clones on record, roughly 87% of them singletons. Jointly, the top ten make up 1.1% of the sample. The specimen was PBMCs. Every receptor here comes from a boy aged 2 to 10 in good health and CMV-seronegative.

The chain uses TRBV30 and TRBJ1-2; a possible D gene is TRBD1 (6 bases). This CDR3 is 14 amino acids long. Germline V lookup: CDR1 GTSNPN, CDR2 SVGIG (reference sequence). Trimming stripped 4 bases from V and 4 bases from J, with 16 bases between. CDR3 loop: CAWNVWRGLYGYTF. The DNA for the CDR3 is TGTGCCTGGAACGTTTGGCGGGGGCTCTATGGCTACACCTTC.

In its sample, this clone was seen once. The chain couples TRBV5-1 to TRBJ1-5, with D unresolved. Between the trimmed V and J ends, which lost 1 base and 3 bases, there was a span of 8 bases. The CDR3 sequence is 14 residues long. The germline V gene has CDR1 SGHRS and CDR2 YFSETQ. In DNA form, the CDR3 reads TGCGCCAGCAGCTTGACGGGGAACAATCAGCCCCAGCATTTT. This codes for CASSLTGNNQPQHF.

The chain employs TRBV6-1 and TRBJ2-7; TRBD1 is a possible D gene (5 bases). CDR3 length equals 13 residues. Germline CDR1 MNHNS, CDR2 SASEGT. V lost 8 bases, J lost 4 bases, and 15 bases lay in between. The CDR3 region has the DNA TGTGCCAGCTCAGAGGACCAGGGATACGAGCAGTACTTC. Protein sequence: CASSEDQGYEQYF.

The chain joins TRBV30 to TRBJ1-2; D is unresolved. CDR1 and CDR2 from the germline V gene are GTSNPN and SVGIG (reference sequence). V lost 5 bases to trimming and J lost 4 bases, with 29 bases between them. This CDR3 is 18 amino acids long. The CDR3 reads CAWESGAAGFGVRYGYTF. The CDR3, as DNA: TGTGCCTGGGAATCTGGTGCTGCGGGGTTTGGGGTCCGCTATGGCTACACCTTC.

The chain uses TRBV7-3 and TRBJ1-1, with D unresolved. The CDR3 runs 13 residues. Germline V gene sequence: CDR1 SGHTA, CDR2 FQGTGA. Trimming shortened V by 1 base and J by 2 bases, and 5 bases separated the two germline ends. The CDR3 coding sequence is TGTGCCAGCAGCTTAAACAGAAACACTGAAGCTTTCTTT. Translation: CASSLNRNTEAFF. Full variable domain (remainder filled in from reference TRBV7-3 and TRBJ1-1): GAGVSQTPSNKVTEKGKYVELRCDPISGHTALYWYRQSLGQGPEFLIYFQGTGAADDSGLPNDRFFAVRPEGSVSTLKIQRTERGDSAVYLCASSLNRNTEAFFGQGTRLTVV.

The rearrangement joins TRBV30 to TRBJ1-1; 9 positions match TRBD1. Trimming cost V 3 bases and J 5 bases; bases outside gene matches: 4. The germline V gene encodes CDR1 GTSNPN and CDR2 SVGIG (reference sequence). This CDR3 comprises 13 residues. CDR3 protein: CAWRQGAWTEAFF. In DNA, the CDR3 is TGTGCCTGGAGACAGGGGGCATGGACTGAAGCTTTCTTT.

This clone was seen a single time. Here the CDR3 DNA reads TGTGCCAGCAGCCAAGATCTCAATTCACCCCTCCACTTT. Protein product: CASSQDLNSPLHF. The genes are TRBV14 and TRBJ1-6; unclear D gene. Germline assignment: CDR1 SGHDN and CDR2 FVKESK. The ends were cut back, 0 bases at V and 7 bases at J, with 4 bases in the middle. The CDR3 totals 13 residues.

J is TRBJ1-5 and V is TRBV6-1, with D perhaps TRBD1 (5 bases). CDR3 size: 14 residues. The V and J ends lost 4 bases and 3 bases respectively, with 10 bases between them. Germline V gives CDR1 MNHNS, CDR2 SASEGT. The CDR3 DNA reads TGTGCCAGCAGTGTGGTACAGGTCAATCAGCCCCAGCATTTT. It specifies CASSVVQVNQPQHF.

The chain links TRBV2 to TRBJ2-3, with TRBD1 matching over 8 bases. CDR3 length: 14 residues. Looked up from germline, CDR1 is SNHLY and CDR2 is FYNNEI. The trim removed 3 bases at V and 6 bases at J, leaving 5 bases unmatched. The CDR3 nucleotides are TGTGCCAGCAGTGACAGGGGGCTCCGTGATACGCAGTATTTT. Its protein product is CASSDRGLRDTQYF.

The chain is built from TRBV18 and TRBJ1-3; D not certain. This CDR3 comprises 15 residues. The ends were cut back, 3 bases at V and 0 bases at J, with 9 bases in the middle. Germline-derived CDR1 and CDR2 are KGHSH and LQKENI. CDR3 nucleotides: TGTGCCAGCTCACCCCAGAGGCTCTCTGGAAACACCATATATTTT. Protein product: CASSPQRLSGNTIYF.

V and J are TRBV11-3 and TRBJ2-2; D is possibly TRBD2 (6 bases). CDR1 is SGHNT and CDR2 is YENEEA in the germline V gene. V lost 0 bases and J 6 bases, leaving 14 bases between the germline ends. The CDR3 totals 16 residues. The DNA for the CDR3 is TGTGCCAGCAGCTTAGAACCGGGGGTGAGGGCCGGGGAGCTGTTTTTT. This gives the protein CASSLEPGVRAGELFF.

The chain has TRBV7-9 and TRBJ1-1; D not certain. V was cut by 5 bases and J by 5 bases, with 6 bases left in between. The CDR3 spans 11 residues. In germline, CDR1 is SEHNR, CDR2 FQNEAQ (reference sequence). CDR3 loop: CASSPKTEAFF. CDR3 sequence (DNA): TGTGCCAGCAGCCCCAAAACTGAAGCTTTCTTT. The variable domain in full, completed from reference TRBV7-9 and TRBJ1-1, reads DTGVSQNPRHKITKRGQNVTFRCDPISEHNRLYWYRQTLGQGPEFLTYFQNEAQLEKSRLLSDRFSAERPKGSFSTLEIQRTEQGDSAMYLCASSPKTEAFFGQGTRLTVV.

The CDR3 spells CASSRGGSVQETQYF. CDR3 in DNA: TGTGCCAGCAGCCGCGGGGGGTCCGTTCAAGAGACCCAGTACTTC. The V gene is TRBV7-6, the J gene TRBJ2-5; 8 bases align to TRBD2. This CDR3 has 15 residues. Per the germline V gene, CDR1 is SGHVS and CDR2 is FNYEAQ. Trimming took 5 bases from V and 2 from J; bases not matched to a gene: 7.

This clone occurred a few times. The chain carries TRBV30 and TRBJ1-1, with a possible D match to TRBD1 (6 bases). V lost 3 bases to trimming and J lost 0 bases, with 14 bases between them. The germline V gene encodes CDR1 GTSNPN and CDR2 SVGIG (reference sequence). The CDR3 contains 15 residues. The CDR3: CAWRSPDSMNTEAFF. DNA for the CDR3: TGTGCCTGGAGGTCACCGGACAGCATGAACACTGAAGCTTTCTTT. Together with reference TRBV30 and TRBJ1-1, the CDR3 gives the full variable domain: SQTIHQWPATLVQPVGSPLSLECTVEGTSNPNLYWYRQAAGRGLQLLFYSVGIGQISSEVPQNLSASRPQDRQFILSSKKLLLSDSGFYLCAWRSPDSMNTEAFFGQGTRLTVV.

The chain is built from TRBV29-1 and TRBJ1-1, with 7 bases lining up with TRBD1. Losses at the gene ends were 5 bases for V and 3 bases for J; bases not matched to a gene: 12. In germline, CDR1 is SQVTM, CDR2 ANQGSEA. There are 15 residues in the CDR3. CDR3 in DNA: TGCAGCGTTTCCAAGGGGGCGGGGGGGGACACTGAAGCTTTCTTT. Encoded protein: CSVSKGAGGDTEAFF.

J is TRBJ1-4 and V is TRBV7-2; D not resolved. From germline, CDR1 is SGHTA and CDR2 FQGNSA. The CDR3 runs 14 residues. With 0 bases removed from V and 8 bases from J, the gap between germline ends came to 10 bases. As DNA, the CDR3 is TGTGCCAGCAGCTTAGCCTGGGCAAGCGAAAAACTGTTTTTT. It yields the protein CASSLAWASEKLFF.

The rearrangement links TRBV30 to TRBJ1-5, with a possible D match to TRBD1 (6 bases). CDR3 size: 14 residues. Trimming took 2 bases from V and 6 from J, leaving 14 bases between them. Per germline, CDR1 GTSNPN and CDR2 SVGIG (reference sequence). CDR3 in DNA: TGTGCCTGGAGTACTCTACAGGGCCCTCAGCCCCAGCATTTT. It translates to CAWSTLQGPQPQHF.

V gene TRBV5-4 combines with J gene TRBJ2-3, with TRBD2 identical over 9 bases. With V trimmed by 6 bases and J by 2 bases, 7 bases remained unmatched. The CDR3 has 15 residues. The germline CDR1 and CDR2 sequences are SGHNT and YYREEE (reference sequence). The CDR3 DNA is TGTGCCAGCACCCAGCGGGGGGTGACCACAGATACGCAGTATTTT. As protein: CASTQRGVTTDTQYF.

The chain employs TRBV7-9 and TRBJ2-7, with 7 bases identical to TRBD1. The CDR3 runs 13 residues. Germline V gene sequence: CDR1 SEHNR, CDR2 FQNEAQ (reference sequence). V gave up 2 bases and J gave up 3 bases; unmatched junction bases: 1. The CDR3 nucleotides are TGTGCCAGCAGCTTACCAGGGGGCTACGAGCAGTACTTC. It specifies CASSLPGGYEQYF.

The chain links TRBV27 to TRBJ1-2, with 7 bases that match TRBD1. From germline, CDR1 is MNHEY and CDR2 SMNVEV (reference sequence). Losses at the gene ends were 2 bases for V and 8 bases for J; bases not matched to a gene: 5. CDR3 size: 13 residues. The CDR3 reads CASSLGGGDGYTF. The CDR3 nucleotides read TGTGCCAGCAGTTTAGGAGGGGGCGACGGCTACACCTTC.

Only a few counts were recorded for this clone. This chain connects TRBV19 to TRBJ1-1; TRBD1 agrees at 7 bases. Per germline, CDR1 LNHDA and CDR2 SQIVND (reference sequence). J was trimmed by 4 bases and V by 3 bases; bases with no gene match: 11. This CDR3 comprises 16 residues. The DNA of the CDR3 is TGTGCCAGTAGTATGCCCTCTCGACAGGGCAGCACTGAAGCTTTCTTT. As protein: CASSMPSRQGSTEAFF.

This chain connects TRBV5-4 to TRBJ2-7; D might be TRBD1 (6 bases). V gave up 4 bases and J gave up 5 bases, with 16 bases separating them. Germline CDR1 reads SGHNT; CDR2 reads YYREEE (reference sequence). The CDR3 runs 14 residues. CDR3 bases: TGTGCCAGCAGCCACAGGGATTTTTTGCACGAGCAGTACTTC. Protein sequence: CASSHRDFLHEQYF. The full variable domain, in which reference TRBV5-4 and TRBJ2-7 provide the parts outside the CDR3, is ETGVTQSPTHLIKTRGQQVTLRCSSQSGHNTVSWYQQALGQGPQFIFQYYREEENGRGNFPPRFSGLQFPNYSSELNVNALELDDSALYLCASSHRDFLHEQYFGPGTRLTVT.

The chain links TRBV4-1 to TRBJ2-7; D might be TRBD2 (6 bases). CDR1 MGHRA and CDR2 YSYEKL come from the germline V gene. This CDR3 comprises 15 residues. V was shortened by 1 base and J by 0 bases, with 10 bases between the two germline ends. The CDR3 DNA reads as TGCGCCAGCAGCCAAGGTCGGGAGCCCTCCTACGAGCAGTACTTC. Its translation is CASSQGREPSYEQYF.

The chain carries TRBV5-1 and TRBJ2-5; TRBD2 is a possible D gene (5 bases). CDR1 and CDR2 from the germline V gene are SGHRS and YFSETQ. The CDR3 spans 13 residues. The V end was cut by 4 bases, the J end by 1 base, with 8 bases between. CDR3 DNA: TGCGCCAGCAGCCGGGGTTTCCAAGAGACCCAGTACTTC. Protein product: CASSRGFQETQYF.

The V gene is TRBV10-3, the J gene TRBJ1-1, with 8 bases identical to TRBD1. V shed 8 bases and J 4 bases; nucleotides not matched to a gene: 9. Germline V gene data show CDR1 as ENHRY and CDR2 as SYGVKD. The length of the CDR3 is 14 residues. The CDR3 DNA reads as TGTGCCATCCAAGGACAGGGAGATCGCACTGAAGCTTTCTTT. Its protein product is CAIQGQGDRTEAFF.

The gene calls are TRBV5-1 and TRBJ2-2; 13 bases are shared with TRBD2. Germline V lookup: CDR1 SGHRS, CDR2 YFSETQ. V gave up 4 bases and J gave up 8 bases; unmatched junction bases: 11. The CDR3 runs to 17 residues. CDR3 sequence reads: CASSPGLAGVVDGELFF. CDR3 nucleotide sequence: TGCGCCAGCAGCCCTGGACTAGCGGGAGTCGTGGATGGGGAGCTGTTTTTT.

The chain employs TRBV2 and TRBJ1-4; TRBD1 matches at 8 bases. Germline V gene data show CDR1 as SNHLY and CDR2 as FYNNEI. Trimming cost V 0 bases and J 7 bases; bases outside gene matches: 7. The CDR3 runs 16 residues. CDR3 protein: CASSEARTGWVEKLFF. CDR3 bases: TGTGCCAGCAGTGAAGCCCGGACAGGGTGGGTTGAAAAACTGTTTTTT.

The chain recombines TRBV5-1 with TRBJ2-1; D is possibly TRBD2 (5 bases). Per germline, CDR1 SGHRS and CDR2 YFSETQ. This CDR3 comprises 17 residues. Deletions cut 0 bases from V and 2 bases from J, with 15 bases between. The CDR3, as DNA: TGCGCCAGCAGCTTGGCCAGCGGTGGGAAGCCCTACAATGAGCAGTTCTTC. It codes for CASSLASGGKPYNEQFF. The whole variable domain, filled in from reference TRBV5-1 and TRBJ2-1, reads KAGVTQTPRYLIKTRGQQVTLSCSPISGHRSVSWYQQTPGQGLQFLFEYFSETQRNKGNFPGRFSGRQFSNSRSEMNVSTLELGDSALYLCASSLASGGKPYNEQFFGPGTRLTVL.